This T cell receptor beta chain was found in a study of cytomegalovirus exposure and HLA in healthy donors. Whole-study findings and limits: Later analysis demonstrated an association between a missense DCLRE1C variant and TCR beta V- and J-gene trimming. In vitro, three CMV-associated chains proved specific for CMV antigens.

The sample holds a few counts of this clone. What it recognizes is unknown. The CDR3 runs to 10 residues. Germline-derived CDR1 and CDR2 are SNHLY and FYNNEI. The germline V and J ends were trimmed by 0 bases and 10 bases, with 3 bases remaining between them. PCR involved 60 Vbeta and 13 Jbeta primers. Profiled with immunoSEQ multiplex PCR; TCRdb holds only in-frame clones, not every one. The sample has around 93,000 clones, around 84% seen once. The genes are TRBV2 and TRBJ1-1; D is unresolved. The TCR was taken from a middle-aged woman in good health and CMV-seronegative. Sequenced input: PBMCs. Written as DNA, the CDR3 is TGTGCCAGCAGTGAAGCGCGAGCTTTCTTT. It yields the protein CASSEARAFF. The full variable domain, its missing parts supplied by reference TRBV2 and TRBJ1-1, is EPEVTQTPSHQVTQMGQEVILRCVPISNHLYFYWYRQILGQKVEFLVSFYNNEISEKSEIFDDQFSVERPDGSNFTLKIRSTKLEDSAMYFCASSEARAFFGQGTRLTVV.